Below are 17 T cell receptor beta chains sequenced from a single sample in a study of tumor-infiltrating lymphocytes in primary liver carcinoma. For each extraction, RNA and DNA were obtained together from roughly 20-30 mg of unsorted bulk tissue. Constant-region priming of about 0.5 ug total RNA yielded TCR beta cDNA. Three nested multiplex PCR rounds, a slightly modified ARM-PCR method, built the TCR beta libraries. PCR rounds one and two used TRBV1-TRBV30 forward primers with a C-beta reverse primer for around 9 cycles each. TCRdb re-called the multiplex PCR reads through MiXCR, storing one row per CDR3 protein. The repertoire holds approximately 99,000 distinct CDR3 sequences, more than 60% seen once, with around 9.1% in the top ten. Sample: liver tumor tissue from sampling region 5. Stated subset: tumor region T5, tumor centre. The receptors here all came from a woman aged 55-70 years with primary liver carcinoma and hepatitis B virus infection.

The chain recombines TRBV20-1 with TRBJ2-7; 7 bases map to TRBD2. Germline CDR1 DFQATT, CDR2 SNEGSKA (reference sequence). The CDR3 is 15 amino acids. Trimming at V came to 1 base and at J to 2 bases, leaving 8 bases not matched to a gene. CDR3 DNA sequence: TGCAGTGCTAGAGTGAGACTAGCACATCCCTACGAGCAGTACTTC. Protein: CSARVRLAHPYEQYF.

In its sample, this clonotype was seen a few times. The chain couples TRBV21-1 to TRBJ2-7; TRBD2, the D gene given by the table, was not confirmed from the DNA. TRBV21-1 is a pseudogene locus. The CDR3 contains 17 residues. The CDR3 DNA follows: TGTGCCAGCAGCAAACTCAAGTGGGAGACGAGCTCCTACGAGCAGTACTTC. Its protein product is CASSKLKWETSSYEQYF.

This clonotype has just a few counts. One end of the junction fails to match germline, which may point to a read error. The chain uses TRBV11-2 and TRBJ2-1; no reliable D call. Germline values: CDR1 SGHAT, CDR2 FQNNGV. The CDR3 has 12 residues. CDR3 protein: CASSPGLTEQLF. The CDR3, as DNA: TGTGCCAGCAGCCCCGGCCTAACTGAGCAGCTCTTC.

This chain joins TRBV19 and TRBJ2-1, with TRBD2 matching 7 bases. The CDR3 has 14 amino acids. Per the germline V gene, CDR1 is LNHDA and CDR2 is SQIVND (reference sequence). V dropped 7 bases and J dropped 3; count of bases not matched to a gene: 6. CDR3 DNA: TGTGCCAGTAATTTGGGGACTAACTACAATGAGCAGTTCTTC. It translates to CASNLGTNYNEQFF.

To note about this clonotype: At one end, the junction sequence differs from germline, possibly due to a read error. The chain couples TRBV11-2 to TRBJ2-3, with 10 bases fitting TRBD2. CDR1 SGHAT and CDR2 FQNNGV come from the germline V gene. The CDR3 consists of 18 residues. The CDR3 loop reads CASTTGASGRGSTDTQYF. The CDR3 region has the DNA TGTGCTAGCACCACGGGGGCTAGCGGGAGAGGGAGCACAGATACGCAGTATTTT.

On this clonotype: A single base separates this from a much larger clone, so it may be a read error. The chain's CDR3 is CASREGGQGAKNIQYF. For the CDR3, the DNA is TGCGCCAGCAGGGAAGGCGGACAGGGGGCCAAAAACATTCAGTACTTC. The chain couples TRBV5-1 to TRBJ2-4; 9 positions match TRBD1. The CDR3 consists of 16 residues. Germline lookup yields CDR1 SGHRS and CDR2 YFSETQ. Trimming cost V 5 bases and J 1 base; bases outside gene matches: 7.

Details on this clonotype: At one end the junction does not follow the germline gene, possibly because of a read error. The J gene is TRBJ1-2, the V gene TRBV10-3, with 7 bases matching TRBD1. This CDR3 is built from 13 residues. The germline CDR1 and CDR2 sequences are ENHRY and SYGVKD. This CDR3 is CALRQGVFYDYTF. CDR3 bases: TGTGCTCTAAGACAGGGAGTTTTCTATGACTACACCTTC.

Note on this clonotype: This may stem from a read error, because a much larger clone lies one nucleotide away. V usage is TRBV11-2 and J usage is TRBJ1-1; tentatively, D is TRBD1 (6 bases). CDR3 length: 13 amino acids. From germline, CDR1 is SGHAT and CDR2 FQNNGV. V was cut by 11 bases and J by 12 bases, with 25 bases left in between. The CDR3 DNA reads TGTGCCTGCATCTTCACCAGGGGCGGGGAAACTTTCTTT. It translates to CACIFTRGGETFF.

For this clonotype: In this CDR3 the conserved last residue, phenylalanine or tryptophan, is missing, so a read error is likely. The gene calls are TRBV28 and TRBJ1-2; tentatively, D is TRBD1 (5 bases). The V gene lost 5 bases and the J gene lost 1 base, with 14 bases spanning the gap. The CDR3 covers 15 residues. Germline values: CDR1 MDHEN, CDR2 SYDVKM. In DNA form, the CDR3 reads TGTGCCAGCAGTACAGGAGCGCTCTTTAACTATGGCTACACCATC. Its protein product is CASSTGALFNYGYTI.

This chain uses TRBV11-2 with TRBJ2-5; 10 positions match TRBD2. Germline values: CDR1 SGHAT, CDR2 FQNNGV. This CDR3 has 16 amino acids. The V segment lost 1 base and the J segment 5 bases; nucleotides outside the gene matches: 7. The chain's CDR3 is CASSLGFGSGRETQYF. The CDR3 coding sequence is TGTGCCAGCAGCTTAGGATTTGGTAGCGGGAGGGAGACCCAGTACTTC.

Only a few counts were recorded for this clonotype. The V call is TRBV11-3, the J call TRBJ2-7, with D possibly being TRBD1 (5 bases). Trimming shortened V by 0 bases and J by 9 bases, and 18 bases separated the two germline ends. Germline V lookup: CDR1 SGHNT, CDR2 YENEEA. The CDR3 runs to 15 residues. The DNA for the CDR3 is TGTGCCAGCAGCTTAGAACCGGGCAGGGCCTGGGTGCAGTACTTC. Encoded protein: CASSLEPGRAWVQYF.

The chain joins TRBV29-1 to TRBJ2-5; tentative D call: TRBD1 (6 bases). TRBJ2-1 matches the DNA end more closely, so the J call is doubtful. The germline V gene has CDR1 SQVTM and CDR2 ANQGSEA. There are 12 residues in the CDR3. CDR3 bases: TGCAGCGATTTACTCACAGGGAAGACCCAGTTCTTC. It specifies CSDLLTGKTQFF.

In the case of this clonotype: Germline and junction disagree at one end, which may indicate a read error. This sequence joins TRBV11-3 and TRBJ2-1; D not certain. The germline V gene encodes CDR1 SGHNT and CDR2 YENEEA. The CDR3 covers 14 residues. The CDR3, as DNA: TGTGCCAGCAGCTTAGATAGCCAAGGAGTGAAGCAGATCTTC. This codes for CASSLDSQGVKQIF.

This clonotype was counted a single time. Its ends do not fully match the called genes, so a read error is possible. This rearrangement joins TRBV5-1 to TRBJ1-1; 7 positions match TRBD1. Germline values: CDR1 SGHRS, CDR2 YFSETQ. This CDR3 has 14 amino acids. CDR3 bases: TGCGCCAACAGCCCTGGGACAGCGTACACTGTAGCTTTCTTT. This translates into CANSPGTAYTVAFF.

The chain links TRBV6-1 to TRBJ1-4; TRBD1 matches 7 bases. The CDR3 runs to 14 residues. CDR1 MNHNS and CDR2 SASEGT come from the germline V gene. CDR3 bases: TGTGTCAGTAGTACCTCCCCCCAGGGGGATGGACTGTTTTTT. It codes for CVSSTSPQGDGLFF.

This clonotype is labeled medium-sized. V gene TRBV11-2 combines with J gene TRBJ2-1, with TRBD1 matching over 7 bases. Germline CDR1 SGHAT, CDR2 FQNNGV. The length of the CDR3 is 13 residues. V shed 3 bases, J shed 7 bases, and the junction held 3 bases outside the gene matches. The CDR3 loop is CASSLTGLNEQFF. CDR3 nucleotide sequence: TGTGCCAGCAGCTTGACAGGGTTAAATGAGCAGTTCTTC.

With regard to this clonotype: A read error may produce the germline difference seen at one junction end. This chain links TRBV6-5 with TRBJ1-2; 7 nucleotides align to TRBD1. Germline CDR1 MNHEY, CDR2 SVGAGI. This CDR3 comprises 13 residues. This CDR3 reads CVSRPERGLGYTF. CDR3 in DNA: TGTGTCAGCAGACCGGAGAGGGGGCTTGGCTACACCTTC.